This T cell receptor beta chain was recovered during a study of OX40 agonist ivuxolimab in advanced cancers. Study-level information: Patients were dosed intravenously with ivuxolimab at 0.01 to 10 mg/kg every 2 weeks.

This CDR3 is 14 amino acids long. Sequencing used immunoSEQ multiplex PCR; TCRdb keeps in-frame clones, though not all of them. The sample has some 6,100 clones, roughly 70% seen once. Specimen: CD4+ or CD8+ T cells sorted from blood, collected in a trial of the OX40 agonist ivuxolimab. The chain has TRBV21-1 and TRBJ1-5. TRBV21-1 is flagged as a pseudogene. The sequence was collected from an adult with an advanced solid tumor such as melanoma, head and neck, liver or kidney cancer. CDR3 in amino acids: CASRSMSYIGIISF. The CDR3 coding sequence is TGTGCCAGCAGGTCAATGAGCTACATTGGCATCATCAGCTTT.